Below are 5 T cell receptor beta chains sequenced from a single sample in a study of T cell repertoires in cytomegalovirus infection. TCRdb independently ran MiXCR on the reads; one entry per CDR3 protein. The table lists 250,000 to 300,000 distinct CDR3 sequences, 17% of them singletons. The sample consisted of CD8+ T cells from PBMCs. The receptors were gathered from a human donor in good health (CMV status not recorded). Some clones in this sample may be carry-over from other donors' samples.

In its sample, this clonotype was seen many times. The chain combines TRBV7-2 with TRBJ2-7, with 8 bases fitting TRBD2. V lost 1 base and J lost 6; bases outside the gene matches: 8. Germline V gives CDR1 SGHTA, CDR2 FQGNSA. The CDR3 has 15 residues. The CDR3 DNA reads as TGTGCCAGCAGCTTAGGCGCAGCGGGGGCTCTCGAGCAGTACTTC. Translated, it gives CASSLGAAGALEQYF.

This clonotype was seen repeatedly, ten times or more. This rearrangement joins TRBV7-8 to TRBJ1-2; TRBD1 matches 7 bases. This CDR3 comprises 14 residues. Germline V gene lookup returns CDR1 SGHVS and CDR2 FQNEAQ. Unmatched junction bases numbered 13, after V lost 5 bases and J lost 10 bases. CDR3 protein: CASSPTTGMGFYTF. The CDR3 bases are TGTGCCAGCAGCCCGACGACAGGGATGGGCTTCTACACCTTC.

The sample holds one count of this clonotype. V and J are TRBV4-1 and TRBJ2-2; weak D call: TRBD1 (5 bases). The V and J ends lost 4 bases and 4 bases respectively, with 16 bases between them. In germline, CDR1 is MGHRA, CDR2 YSYEKL. CDR3 length equals 16 residues. The CDR3 DNA is TGCGCCAGCAGCCCCCCTGGGCAGGGTCTCACCGGGGAGCTGTTTTTT. Translation: CASSPPGQGLTGELFF.

This clonotype showed up many times. The chain employs TRBV7-2 and TRBJ1-6, with D perhaps matching TRBD1 (5 bases). This CDR3 contains 13 residues. The V gene's germline CDR1 is SGHTA and CDR2 FQGNSA. Trimming pared 10 bases from V and 4 bases from J, leaving 11 bases between. The CDR3 sequence: CATGREYNSPLHF. DNA of the CDR3: TGTGCCACCGGCAGGGAGTATAATTCACCCCTCCACTTT.

The chain carries TRBV2 and TRBJ1-5, with D unclear. Looked up from germline, CDR1 is SNHLY and CDR2 is FYNNEI. V was shortened by 2 bases and J by 2 bases, with 10 bases between the two germline ends. This CDR3 is built from 15 residues. In DNA, the CDR3 is TGTGCCAGCAGTGAATGGGGTCTGGGCAATCAGCCCCAGCATTTT. This gives the protein CASSEWGLGNQPQHF.